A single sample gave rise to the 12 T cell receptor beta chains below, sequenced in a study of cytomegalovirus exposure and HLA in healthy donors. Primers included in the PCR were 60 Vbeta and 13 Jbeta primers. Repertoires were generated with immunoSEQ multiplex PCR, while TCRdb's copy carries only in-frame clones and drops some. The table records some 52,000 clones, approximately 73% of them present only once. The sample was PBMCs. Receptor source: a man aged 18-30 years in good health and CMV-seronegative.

The CDR3 protein is CASRTSGSYNQPQHF. The DNA of the CDR3 is TGTGCCAGCAGGACCTCAGGGTCTTACAATCAGCCCCAGCATTTT. This sequence joins TRBV6-6 and TRBJ1-5; D is perhaps TRBD1 (5 bases). Trimming stripped 6 bases from V and 3 bases from J, with 15 bases between. CDR1 and CDR2 from the germline V gene are MNHNY and SVGAGI (reference sequence). CDR3 length equals 15 residues.

The CDR3 bases are TGTGCCTGGAGTGCCACATTACAGGGAGAAGCTTTCTTT. Amino acid sequence: CAWSATLQGEAFF. The rearrangement uses TRBV30 and TRBJ1-1; possible D gene TRBD1, 6 bases. The ends were cut back, 1 base at V and 8 bases at J, with 14 bases in the middle. The CDR3 sequence is 13 residues long. Germline CDR1 and CDR2: GTSNPN and SVGIG (reference sequence).

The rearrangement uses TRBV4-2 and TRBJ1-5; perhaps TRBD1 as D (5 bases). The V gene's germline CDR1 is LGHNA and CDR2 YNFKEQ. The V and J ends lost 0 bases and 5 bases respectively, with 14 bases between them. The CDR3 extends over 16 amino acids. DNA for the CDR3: TGTGCCAGCAGCCAAGAAGCTGGACAAGGGTATCAGCCCCAGCATTTT. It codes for CASSQEAGQGYQPQHF.

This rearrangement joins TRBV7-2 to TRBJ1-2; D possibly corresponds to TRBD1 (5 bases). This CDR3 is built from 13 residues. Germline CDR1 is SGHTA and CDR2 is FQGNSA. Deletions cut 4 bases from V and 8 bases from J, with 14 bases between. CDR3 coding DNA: TGTGCCAGCAGCTCCGGGAGGGAGGGGGGCTACACCTTC. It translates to CASSSGREGGYTF.

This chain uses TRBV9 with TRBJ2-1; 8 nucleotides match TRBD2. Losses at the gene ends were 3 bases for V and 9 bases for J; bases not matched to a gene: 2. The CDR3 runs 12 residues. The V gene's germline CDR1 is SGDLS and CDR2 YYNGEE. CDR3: CASSGLASEQFF. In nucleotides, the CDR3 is TGTGCCAGCAGCGGACTAGCGTCTGAGCAGTTCTTC.

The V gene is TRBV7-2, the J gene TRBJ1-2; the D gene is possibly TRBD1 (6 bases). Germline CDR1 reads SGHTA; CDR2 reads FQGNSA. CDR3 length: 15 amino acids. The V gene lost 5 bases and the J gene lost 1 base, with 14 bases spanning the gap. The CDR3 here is CASSPMQGLNYGYTF. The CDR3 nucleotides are TGTGCCAGCAGCCCAATGCAGGGGCTTAACTATGGCTACACCTTC.

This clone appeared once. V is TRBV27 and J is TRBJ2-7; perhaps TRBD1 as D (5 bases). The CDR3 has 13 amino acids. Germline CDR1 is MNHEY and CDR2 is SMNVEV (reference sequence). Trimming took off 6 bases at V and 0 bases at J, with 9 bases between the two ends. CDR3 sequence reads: CASRDTISYEQYF. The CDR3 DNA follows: TGTGCCAGCAGGGACACAATCTCCTACGAGCAGTACTTC.

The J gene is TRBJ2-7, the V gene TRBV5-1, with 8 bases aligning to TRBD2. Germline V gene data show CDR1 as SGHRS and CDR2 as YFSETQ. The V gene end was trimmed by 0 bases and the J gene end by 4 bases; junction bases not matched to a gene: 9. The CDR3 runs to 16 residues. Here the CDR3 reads CASSLAPAGDVYEQYF. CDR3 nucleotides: TGCGCCAGCAGCTTGGCCCCAGCGGGAGACGTGTACGAGCAGTACTTC.

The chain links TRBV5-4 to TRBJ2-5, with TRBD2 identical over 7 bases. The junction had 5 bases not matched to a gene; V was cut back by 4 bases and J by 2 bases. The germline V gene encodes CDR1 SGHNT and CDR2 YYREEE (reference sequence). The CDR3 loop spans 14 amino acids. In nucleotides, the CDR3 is TGTGCCAGCAGCACAGAGGGACTACAAGAGACCCAGTACTTC. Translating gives CASSTEGLQETQYF.

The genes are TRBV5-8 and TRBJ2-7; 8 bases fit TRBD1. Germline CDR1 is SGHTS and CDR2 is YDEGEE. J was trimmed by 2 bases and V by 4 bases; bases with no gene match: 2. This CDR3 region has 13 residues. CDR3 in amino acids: CASSRTGPYEQYF. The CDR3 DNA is TGTGCCAGCAGCAGGACAGGGCCCTACGAGCAGTACTTC.

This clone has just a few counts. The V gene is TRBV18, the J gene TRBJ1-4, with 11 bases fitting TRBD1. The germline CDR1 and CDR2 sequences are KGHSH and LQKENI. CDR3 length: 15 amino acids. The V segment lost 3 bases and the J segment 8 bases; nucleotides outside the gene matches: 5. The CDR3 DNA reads TGTGCCAGCTCACCCCCGGGACAGGGGGGAGAAAAACTGTTTTTT. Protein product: CASSPPGQGGEKLFF.

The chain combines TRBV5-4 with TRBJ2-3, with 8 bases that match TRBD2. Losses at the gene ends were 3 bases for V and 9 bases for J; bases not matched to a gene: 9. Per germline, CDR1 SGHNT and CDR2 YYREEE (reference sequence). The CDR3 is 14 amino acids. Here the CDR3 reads CASSSSTSEVTQYF. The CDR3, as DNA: TGTGCCAGCAGCTCTTCGACTAGCGAAGTGACGCAGTATTTT.